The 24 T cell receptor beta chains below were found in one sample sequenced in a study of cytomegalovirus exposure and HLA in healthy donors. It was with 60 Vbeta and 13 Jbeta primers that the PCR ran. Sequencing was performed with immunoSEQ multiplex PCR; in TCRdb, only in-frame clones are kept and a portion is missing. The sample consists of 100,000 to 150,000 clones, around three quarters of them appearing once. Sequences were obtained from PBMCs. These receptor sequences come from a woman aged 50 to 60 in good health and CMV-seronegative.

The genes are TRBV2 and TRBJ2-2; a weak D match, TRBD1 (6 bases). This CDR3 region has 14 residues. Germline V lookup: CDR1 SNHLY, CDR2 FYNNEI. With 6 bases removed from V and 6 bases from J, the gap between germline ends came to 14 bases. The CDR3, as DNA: TGTGCCAGCAGCGGTACGAAGGGGGCCGGGGAGCTGTTTTTT. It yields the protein CASSGTKGAGELFF.

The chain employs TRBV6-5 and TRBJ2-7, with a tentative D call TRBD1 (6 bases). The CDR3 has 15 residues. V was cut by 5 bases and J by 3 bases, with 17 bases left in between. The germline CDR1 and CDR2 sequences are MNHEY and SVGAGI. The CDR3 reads CASSLLGQMIYEQYF. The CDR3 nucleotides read TGTGCCAGCAGTCTTCTGGGACAAATGATCTACGAGCAGTACTTC.

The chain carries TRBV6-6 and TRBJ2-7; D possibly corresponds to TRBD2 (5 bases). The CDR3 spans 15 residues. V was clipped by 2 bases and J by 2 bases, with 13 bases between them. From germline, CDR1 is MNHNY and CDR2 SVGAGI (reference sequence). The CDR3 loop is CASSYASGPPYEQYF. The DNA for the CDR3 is TGTGCCAGCAGTTACGCGAGCGGACCACCCTACGAGCAGTACTTC.

The CDR3 spells CASSESTRTGMNTEAFF. The CDR3 DNA reads as TGCGCCAGCAGTGAGTCGACTCGGACAGGCATGAACACTGAAGCTTTCTTT. The chain couples TRBV10-1 to TRBJ1-1; 7 bases fit TRBD1. Germline V gene data show CDR1 as WNHNN and CDR2 as SYGVQD (reference sequence). This CDR3 is 17 amino acids long. V was clipped by 0 bases and J by 0 bases; unmatched bases: 7.

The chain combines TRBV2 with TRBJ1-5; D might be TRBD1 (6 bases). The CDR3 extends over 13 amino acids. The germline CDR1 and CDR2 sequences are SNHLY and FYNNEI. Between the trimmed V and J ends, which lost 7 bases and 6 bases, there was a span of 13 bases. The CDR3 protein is CASNQGKIQPQHF. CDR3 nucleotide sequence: TGTGCCAGCAACCAGGGGAAGATTCAGCCCCAGCATTTT.

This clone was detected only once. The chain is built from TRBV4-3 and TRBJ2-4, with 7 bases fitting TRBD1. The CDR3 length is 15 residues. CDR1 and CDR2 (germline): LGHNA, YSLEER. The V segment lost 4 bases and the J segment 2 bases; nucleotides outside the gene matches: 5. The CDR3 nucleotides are TGCGCCAGCAGCCGGAACAGGGGAACCAAAAACATTCAGTACTTC. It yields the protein CASSRNRGTKNIQYF.

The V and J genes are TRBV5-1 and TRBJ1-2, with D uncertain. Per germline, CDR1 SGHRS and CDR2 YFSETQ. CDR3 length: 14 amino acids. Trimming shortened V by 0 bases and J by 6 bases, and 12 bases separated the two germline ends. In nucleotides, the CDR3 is TGCGCCAGCAGCTTGGCCGGAAGGAGGGATGGCTACACCTTC. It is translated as CASSLAGRRDGYTF.

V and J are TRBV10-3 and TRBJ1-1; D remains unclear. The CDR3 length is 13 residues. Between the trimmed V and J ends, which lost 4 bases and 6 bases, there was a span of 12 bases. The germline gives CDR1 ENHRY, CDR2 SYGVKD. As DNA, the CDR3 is TGTGCCATCAGTGTTGAGGCGGCTGCTGAAGCTTTCTTT. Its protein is CAISVEAAAEAFF.

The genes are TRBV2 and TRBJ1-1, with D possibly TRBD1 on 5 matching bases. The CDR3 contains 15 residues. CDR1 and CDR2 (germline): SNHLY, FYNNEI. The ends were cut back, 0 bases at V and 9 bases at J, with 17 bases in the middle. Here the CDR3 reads CASSEASGWSLKAFF. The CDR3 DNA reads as TGTGCCAGCAGTGAAGCATCAGGGTGGTCTTTAAAAGCTTTCTTT.

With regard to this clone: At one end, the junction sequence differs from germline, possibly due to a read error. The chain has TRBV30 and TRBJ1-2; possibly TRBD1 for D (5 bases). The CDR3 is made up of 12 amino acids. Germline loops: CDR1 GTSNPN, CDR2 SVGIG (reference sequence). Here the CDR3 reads CAWRLGALGYPF. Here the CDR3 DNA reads TGTGCCTGGAGATTAGGGGCGCTGGGCTACCCCTTC.

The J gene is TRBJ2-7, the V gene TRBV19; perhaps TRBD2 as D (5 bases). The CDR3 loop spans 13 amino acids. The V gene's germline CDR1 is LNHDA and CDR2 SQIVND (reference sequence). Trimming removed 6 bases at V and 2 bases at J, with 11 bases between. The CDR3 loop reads CASSLRVTYEQYF. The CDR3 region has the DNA TGTGCCAGTAGCCTGAGGGTGACCTACGAGCAGTACTTC.

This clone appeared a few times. The CDR3 region is CASKQGGGYNEQFF. The CDR3 nucleotides are TGTGCCAGTAAGCAGGGGGGAGGCTACAATGAGCAGTTCTTC. The chain recombines TRBV19 with TRBJ2-1, with D possibly being TRBD1 (7 bases). Germline V lookup: CDR1 LNHDA, CDR2 SQIVND (reference sequence). V was trimmed by 7 bases and J by 3 bases, leaving 13 bases between them. This CDR3 region has 14 residues.

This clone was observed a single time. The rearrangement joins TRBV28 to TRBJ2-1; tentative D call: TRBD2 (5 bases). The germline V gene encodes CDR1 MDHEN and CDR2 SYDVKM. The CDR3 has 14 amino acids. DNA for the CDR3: TGTGCGAGAGCATCGGGATTGTGGCACAATGAGCAGTTCTTC. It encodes CARASGLWHNEQFF.

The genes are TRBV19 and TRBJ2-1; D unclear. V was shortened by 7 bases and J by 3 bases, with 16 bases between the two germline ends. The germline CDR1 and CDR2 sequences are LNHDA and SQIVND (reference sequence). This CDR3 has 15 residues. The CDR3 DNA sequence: TGTGCCAGTAAGATTGAGGCGGCCTACTACAATGAGCAGTTCTTC. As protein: CASKIEAAYYNEQFF.

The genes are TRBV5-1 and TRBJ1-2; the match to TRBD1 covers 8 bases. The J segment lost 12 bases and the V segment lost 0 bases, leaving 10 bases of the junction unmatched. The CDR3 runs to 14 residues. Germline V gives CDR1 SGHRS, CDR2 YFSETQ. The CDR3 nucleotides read TGCGCCAGCAGCTTGGGAAGCTACCGGGACAGGAACACCTTC. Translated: CASSLGSYRDRNTF.

For the CDR3, the DNA is TGTGCCAGCAGCGCCTTAGGAGCAGATACGCAGTATTTT. It is translated as CASSALGADTQYF. The genes are TRBV9 and TRBJ2-3; unclear D gene. Trimming shortened V by 3 bases and J by 4 bases, and 9 bases separated the two germline ends. The CDR3 has 13 amino acids. Germline V gene data show CDR1 as SGDLS and CDR2 as YYNGEE.

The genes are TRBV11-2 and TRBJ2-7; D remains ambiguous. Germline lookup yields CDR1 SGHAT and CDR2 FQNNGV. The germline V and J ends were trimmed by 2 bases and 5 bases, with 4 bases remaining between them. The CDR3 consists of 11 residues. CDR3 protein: CASSLSDEQYF. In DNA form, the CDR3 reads TGTGCCAGCAGCTTATCGGACGAGCAGTACTTC.

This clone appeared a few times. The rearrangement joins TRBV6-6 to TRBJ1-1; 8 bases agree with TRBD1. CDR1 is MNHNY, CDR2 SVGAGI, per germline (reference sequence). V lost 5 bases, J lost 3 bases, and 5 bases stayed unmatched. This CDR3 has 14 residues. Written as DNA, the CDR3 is TGTGCCAGCAGTCTCAGGGGGCAGGACACTGAAGCTTTCTTT. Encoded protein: CASSLRGQDTEAFF.

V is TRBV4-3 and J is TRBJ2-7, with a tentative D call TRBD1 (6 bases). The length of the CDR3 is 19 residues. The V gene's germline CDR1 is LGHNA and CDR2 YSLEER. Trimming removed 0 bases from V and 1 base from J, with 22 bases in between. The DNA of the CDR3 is TGCGCCAGCAGCCAAGATTTGGGTTTGCGGGCAGGGGATTCCTACGAGCAGTACTTC. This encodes CASSQDLGLRAGDSYEQYF.

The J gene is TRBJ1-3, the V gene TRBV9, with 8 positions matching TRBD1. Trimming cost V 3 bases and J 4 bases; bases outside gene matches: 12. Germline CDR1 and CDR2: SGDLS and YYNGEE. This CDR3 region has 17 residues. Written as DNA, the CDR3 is TGTGCCAGCAGCGCTTATACGCAGGGGGCTGGAGGAAACACCATATATTTT. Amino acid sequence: CASSAYTQGAGGNTIYF.

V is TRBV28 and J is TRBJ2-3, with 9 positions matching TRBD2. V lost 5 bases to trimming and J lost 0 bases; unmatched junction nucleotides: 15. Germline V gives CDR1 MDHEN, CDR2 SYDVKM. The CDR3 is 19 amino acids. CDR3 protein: CASSLRLAGAPSSTDTQYF. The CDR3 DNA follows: TGTGCCAGCAGTCTAAGATTAGCGGGAGCCCCCTCTAGCACAGATACGCAGTATTTT.

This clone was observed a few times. Here the CDR3 reads CASSLSTGVYGYTF. In nucleotides, the CDR3 is TGTGCCAGCAGTTTAAGTACAGGAGTCTATGGCTACACCTTC. The chain combines TRBV27 with TRBJ1-2, with D possibly matching TRBD1 (5 bases). Germline loops: CDR1 MNHEY, CDR2 SMNVEV (reference sequence). The germline V and J ends were trimmed by 2 bases and 4 bases, with 11 bases remaining between them. CDR3 length: 14 amino acids.

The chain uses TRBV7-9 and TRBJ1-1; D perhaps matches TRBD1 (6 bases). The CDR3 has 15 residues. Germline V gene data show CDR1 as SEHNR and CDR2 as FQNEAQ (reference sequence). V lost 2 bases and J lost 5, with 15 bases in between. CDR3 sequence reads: CASSLSIGGRTEAFF. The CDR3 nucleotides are TGTGCCAGCAGCTTAAGCATAGGGGGACGGACTGAAGCTTTCTTT.

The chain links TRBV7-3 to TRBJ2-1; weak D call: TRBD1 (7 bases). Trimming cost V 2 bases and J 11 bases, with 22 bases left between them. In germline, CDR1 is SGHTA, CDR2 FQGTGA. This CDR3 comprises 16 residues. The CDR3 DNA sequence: TGTGCCAGCAGCTTAGAGGGGGCGGGACTGGCGGACCAGCAGTTCTTC. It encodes CASSLEGAGLADQQFF. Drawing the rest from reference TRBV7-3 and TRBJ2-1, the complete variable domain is GAGVSQTPSNKVTEKGKYVELRCDPISGHTALYWYRQSLGQGPEFLIYFQGTGAADDSGLPNDRFFAVRPEGSVSTLKIQRTERGDSAVYLCASSLEGAGLADQQFFGPGTRLTVL.